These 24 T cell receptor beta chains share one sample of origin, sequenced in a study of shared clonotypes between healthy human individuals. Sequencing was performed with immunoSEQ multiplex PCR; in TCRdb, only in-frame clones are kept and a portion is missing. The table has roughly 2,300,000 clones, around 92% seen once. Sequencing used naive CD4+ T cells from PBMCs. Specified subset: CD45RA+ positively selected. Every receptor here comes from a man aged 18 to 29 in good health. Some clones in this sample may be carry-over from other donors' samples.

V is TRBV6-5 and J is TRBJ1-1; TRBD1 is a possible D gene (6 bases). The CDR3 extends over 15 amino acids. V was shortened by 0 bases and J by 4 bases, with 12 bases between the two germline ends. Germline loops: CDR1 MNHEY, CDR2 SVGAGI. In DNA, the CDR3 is TGTGCCAGCAGTTACTCCGGGGGCTTAAGCACTGAAGCTTTCTTT. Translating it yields CASSYSGGLSTEAFF.

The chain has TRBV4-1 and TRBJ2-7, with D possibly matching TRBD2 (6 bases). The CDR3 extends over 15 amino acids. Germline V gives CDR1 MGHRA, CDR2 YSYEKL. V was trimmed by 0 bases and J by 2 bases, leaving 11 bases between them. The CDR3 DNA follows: TGCGCCAGCAGCCAAGAAGGTAGCGGCACCTACGAGCAGTACTTC. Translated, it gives CASSQEGSGTYEQYF.

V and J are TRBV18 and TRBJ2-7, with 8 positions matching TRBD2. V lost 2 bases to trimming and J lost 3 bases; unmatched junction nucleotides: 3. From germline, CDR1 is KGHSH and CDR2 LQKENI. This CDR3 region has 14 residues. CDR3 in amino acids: CASSPSSGHYEQYF. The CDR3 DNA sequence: TGTGCCAGCTCACCATCTAGCGGGCACTACGAGCAGTACTTC.

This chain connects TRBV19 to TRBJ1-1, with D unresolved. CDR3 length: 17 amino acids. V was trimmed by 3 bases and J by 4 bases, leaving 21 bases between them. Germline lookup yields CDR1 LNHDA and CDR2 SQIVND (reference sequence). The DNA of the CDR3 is TGTGCCAGTAGTATTCATCCGGGCAAAAGTTCGGGCACTGAAGCTTTCTTT. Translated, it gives CASSIHPGKSSGTEAFF.

The DNA of the CDR3 is TGTGCCAGCAGTGAGGACCGGATCCAGGGGAACGGGGAGCTGTTTTTT. Amino acid sequence: CASSEDRIQGNGELFF. This chain links TRBV25-1 with TRBJ2-2; a possible D gene is TRBD1 (6 bases). Germline loops: CDR1 MGHDK, CDR2 SYGVNS. V lost 3 bases and J lost 7, with 18 bases in between. The CDR3 is 16 amino acids.

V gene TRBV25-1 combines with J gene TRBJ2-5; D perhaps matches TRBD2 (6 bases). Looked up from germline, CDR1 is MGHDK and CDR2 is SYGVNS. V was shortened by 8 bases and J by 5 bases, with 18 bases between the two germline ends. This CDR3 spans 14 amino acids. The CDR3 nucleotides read TGTGCCAGCGGACCGGGGGTACCGGGGGAGACCCAGTACTTC. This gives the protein CASGPGVPGETQYF. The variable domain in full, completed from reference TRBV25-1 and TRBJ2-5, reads EADIYQTPRYLVIGTGKKITLECSQTMGHDKMYWYQQDPGMELHLIHYSYGVNSTEKGDLSSESTVSRIRTEHFPLTLESARPSHTSQYLCASGPGVPGETQYFGPGTRLLVL.

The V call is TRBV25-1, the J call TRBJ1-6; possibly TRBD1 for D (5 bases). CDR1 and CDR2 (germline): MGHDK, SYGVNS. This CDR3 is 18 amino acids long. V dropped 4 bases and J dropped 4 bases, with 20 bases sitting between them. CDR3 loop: CASSADRDSRAYNSPLHF. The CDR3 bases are TGTGCCAGCAGTGCCGACCGGGACTCACGGGCTTATAATTCACCCCTCCACTTT.

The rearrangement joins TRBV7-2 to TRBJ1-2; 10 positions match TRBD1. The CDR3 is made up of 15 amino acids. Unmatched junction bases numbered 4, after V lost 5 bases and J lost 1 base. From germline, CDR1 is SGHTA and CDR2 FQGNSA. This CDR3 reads CASSRDRGHNYGYTF. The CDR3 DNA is TGTGCCAGCAGCCGAGACAGGGGGCATAACTATGGCTACACCTTC.

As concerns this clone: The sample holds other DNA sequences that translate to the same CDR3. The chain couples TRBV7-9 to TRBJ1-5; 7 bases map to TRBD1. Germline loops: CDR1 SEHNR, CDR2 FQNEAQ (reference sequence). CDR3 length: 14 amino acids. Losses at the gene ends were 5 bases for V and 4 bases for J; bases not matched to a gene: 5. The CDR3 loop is CASSQTGPNQPQHF. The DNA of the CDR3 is TGTGCCAGCAGCCAGACAGGGCCAAATCAGCCCCAGCATTTT.

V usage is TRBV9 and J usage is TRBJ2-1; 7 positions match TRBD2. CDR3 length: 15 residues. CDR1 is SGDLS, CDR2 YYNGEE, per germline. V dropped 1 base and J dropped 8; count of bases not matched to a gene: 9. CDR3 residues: CASSVNGRMVDEQFF. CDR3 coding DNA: TGTGCCAGCAGCGTAAACGGGAGGATGGTGGATGAGCAGTTCTTC.

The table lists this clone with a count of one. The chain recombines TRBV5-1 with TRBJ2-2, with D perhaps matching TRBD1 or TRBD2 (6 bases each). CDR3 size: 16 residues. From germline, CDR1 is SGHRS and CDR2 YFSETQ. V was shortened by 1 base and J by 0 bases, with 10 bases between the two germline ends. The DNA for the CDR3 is TGCGCCAGCAGCTTGTGGAGGGGGGCGAACACCGGGGAGCTGTTTTTT. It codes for CASSLWRGANTGELFF.

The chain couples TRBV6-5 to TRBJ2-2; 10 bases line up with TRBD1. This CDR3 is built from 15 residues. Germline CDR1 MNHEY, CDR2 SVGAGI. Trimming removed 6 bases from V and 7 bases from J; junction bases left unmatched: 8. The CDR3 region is CASSPDRGRDGELFF. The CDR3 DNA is TGTGCCAGCAGCCCAGACAGGGGGCGCGACGGGGAGCTGTTTTTT.

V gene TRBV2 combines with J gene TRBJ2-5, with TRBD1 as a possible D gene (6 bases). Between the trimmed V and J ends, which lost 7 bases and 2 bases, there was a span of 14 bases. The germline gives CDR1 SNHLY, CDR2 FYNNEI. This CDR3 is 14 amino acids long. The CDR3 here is CASTYRERQETQYF. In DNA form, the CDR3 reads TGTGCCAGCACGTACAGGGAGAGGCAAGAGACCCAGTACTTC.

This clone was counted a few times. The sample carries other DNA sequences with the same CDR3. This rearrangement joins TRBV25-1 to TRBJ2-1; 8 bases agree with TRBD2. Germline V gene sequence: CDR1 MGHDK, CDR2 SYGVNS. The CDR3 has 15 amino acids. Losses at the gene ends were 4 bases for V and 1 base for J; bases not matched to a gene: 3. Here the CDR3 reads CASSGAGGSYNEQFF. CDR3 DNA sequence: TGTGCCAGCAGTGGGGCGGGAGGATCCTACAATGAGCAGTTCTTC.

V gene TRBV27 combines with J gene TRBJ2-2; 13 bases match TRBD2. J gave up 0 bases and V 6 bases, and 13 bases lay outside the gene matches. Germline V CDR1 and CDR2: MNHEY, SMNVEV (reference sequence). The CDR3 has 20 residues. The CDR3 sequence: CASRIFPGLAGKPNTGELFF. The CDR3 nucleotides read TGTGCCAGCAGAATATTTCCGGGACTAGCGGGAAAGCCGAACACCGGGGAGCTGTTTTTT.

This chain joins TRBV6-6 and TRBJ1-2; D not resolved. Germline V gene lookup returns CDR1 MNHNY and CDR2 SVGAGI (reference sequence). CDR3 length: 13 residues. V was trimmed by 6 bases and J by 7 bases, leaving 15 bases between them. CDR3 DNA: TGTGCCAGCAGCCCCTCCCCGGCCTTTGGCTACACCTTC. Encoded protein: CASSPSPAFGYTF.

The CDR3 here is CASSQSKGGETQYF. The CDR3 coding sequence is TGTGCCAGCTCCCAATCCAAGGGGGGAGAGACCCAGTACTTC. The chain is built from TRBV18 and TRBJ2-5, with D possibly being TRBD1 or TRBD2 (6 bases each). V was trimmed by 6 bases and J by 4 bases, leaving 15 bases between them. This CDR3 comprises 14 residues. From germline, CDR1 is KGHSH and CDR2 LQKENI. Combining the CDR3 with reference TRBV18 and TRBJ2-5 gives the whole variable domain NAGVMQNPRHLVRRRGQEARLRCSPMKGHSHVYWYRQLPEEGLKFMVYLQKENIIDESGMPKERFSAEFPKEGPSILRIQQVVRGDSAAYFCASSQSKGGETQYFGPGTRLLVL.

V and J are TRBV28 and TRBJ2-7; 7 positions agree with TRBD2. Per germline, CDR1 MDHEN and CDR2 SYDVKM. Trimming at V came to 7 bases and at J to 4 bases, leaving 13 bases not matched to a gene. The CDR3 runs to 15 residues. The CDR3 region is CASIPLGGSGYEQYF. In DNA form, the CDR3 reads TGTGCCAGCATCCCACTCGGCGGGAGCGGGTACGAGCAGTACTTC.

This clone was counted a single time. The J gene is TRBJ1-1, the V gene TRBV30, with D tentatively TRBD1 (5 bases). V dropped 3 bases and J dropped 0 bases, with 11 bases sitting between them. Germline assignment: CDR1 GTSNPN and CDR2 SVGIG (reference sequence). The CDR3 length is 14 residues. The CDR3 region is CAWSIGGLNTEAFF. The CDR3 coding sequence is TGTGCCTGGAGCATCGGGGGACTGAACACTGAAGCTTTCTTT.

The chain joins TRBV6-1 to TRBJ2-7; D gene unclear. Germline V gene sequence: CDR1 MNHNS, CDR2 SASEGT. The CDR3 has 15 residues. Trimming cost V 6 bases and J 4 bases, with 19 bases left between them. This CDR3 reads CASSTIPVYGYEQYF. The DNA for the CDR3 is TGTGCCAGCAGCACCATCCCGGTCTACGGATACGAGCAGTACTTC.

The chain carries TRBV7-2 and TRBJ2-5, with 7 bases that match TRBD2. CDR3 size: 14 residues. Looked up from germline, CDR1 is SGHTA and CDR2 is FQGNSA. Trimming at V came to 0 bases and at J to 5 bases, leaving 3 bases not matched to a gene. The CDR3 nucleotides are TGTGCCAGCAGCTTAGCGGGGGGGACGGAGACCCAGTACTTC. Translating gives CASSLAGGTETQYF.

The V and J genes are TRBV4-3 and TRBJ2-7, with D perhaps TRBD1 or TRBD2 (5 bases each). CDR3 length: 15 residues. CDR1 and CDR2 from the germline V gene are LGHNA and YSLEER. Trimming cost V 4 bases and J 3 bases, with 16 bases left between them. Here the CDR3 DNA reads TGCGCCAGCAGCCGAACATCGGGACGGGGCTACGAGCAGTACTTC. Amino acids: CASSRTSGRGYEQYF.

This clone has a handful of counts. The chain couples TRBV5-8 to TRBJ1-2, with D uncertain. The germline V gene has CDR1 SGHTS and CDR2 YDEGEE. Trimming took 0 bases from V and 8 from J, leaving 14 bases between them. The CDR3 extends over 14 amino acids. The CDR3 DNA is TGTGCCAGCAGCTTGGGACTGAGGCCTGGGGGCTACACCTTC. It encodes CASSLGLRPGGYTF.

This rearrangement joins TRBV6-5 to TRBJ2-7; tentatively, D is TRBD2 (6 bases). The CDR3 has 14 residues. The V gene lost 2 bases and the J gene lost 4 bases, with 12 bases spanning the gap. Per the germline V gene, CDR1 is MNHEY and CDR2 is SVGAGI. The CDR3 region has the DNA TGTGCCAGCAGTTACGGAGGGACCGAGTACGAGCAGTACTTC. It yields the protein CASSYGGTEYEQYF.